The 19 T cell receptor beta chains given below trace back to one sample, sequenced in a study of a mutant IDH1 vaccine in newly diagnosed glioma. Antigen specificity for these receptors is unknown. The assay was immunoSEQ multiplex PCR, and TCRdb's table has in-frame clones only and misses some. The sample carries roughly 38,000 clones, around 76% recorded once. The time point denotes: week 23, last vaccination. Each dose delivered 300 ug of mutant IDH1 20-mer peptide subcutaneously with imiquimod. Specimen: PBMCs, collected from a glioma patient whose treatment included an IDH1 peptide vaccine. All receptors come from a man aged 45 to 65 with glioma.

This chain connects TRBV14 to TRBJ1-2; no definite D call. Germline CDR1 is SGHDN and CDR2 is FVKESK. V dropped 1 base and J dropped 5 bases, with 11 bases sitting between them. CDR3 length: 14 residues. CDR3 DNA sequence: TGTGCCAGCAGCCAAGCTGTAGGGCTGTATGGCTACACCTTC. This encodes CASSQAVGLYGYTF.

A few counts support this clone. The chain couples TRBV19 to TRBJ2-7; 7 bases are shared with TRBD1. The CDR3 runs to 14 residues. J lost 0 bases, V lost 5 bases, and 4 bases had no gene match. Per the germline V gene, CDR1 is LNHDA and CDR2 is SQIVND (reference sequence). Here the CDR3 reads CASSARTGSYEQYF. CDR3 DNA: TGTGCCAGTAGTGCCCGGACAGGCTCCTACGAGCAGTACTTC.

This chain links TRBV9 with TRBJ2-1, with 13 bases identical to TRBD2. Germline lookup yields CDR1 SGDLS and CDR2 YYNGEE. Trimming cost V 5 bases and J 10 bases; bases outside gene matches: 9. The CDR3 runs 15 residues. DNA of the CDR3: TGTGCCAGCAGTCGTACTAGCGGGGGGGCCGGGGAGCAGTTCTTC. This codes for CASSRTSGGAGEQFF. Together with reference TRBV9 and TRBJ2-1, the CDR3 gives the full variable domain: DSGVTQTPKHLITATGQRVTLRCSPRSGDLSVYWYQQSLDQGLQFLIQYYNGEERAKGNILERFSAQQFPDLHSELNLSSLELGDSALYFCASSRTSGGAGEQFFGPGTRLTVL.

The J gene is TRBJ1-2, the V gene TRBV6-5, with D perhaps TRBD1 (5 bases). The CDR3 sequence is 12 residues long. CDR1 and CDR2 from the germline V gene are MNHEY and SVGAGI. Trimming pared 6 bases from V and 3 bases from J, leaving 8 bases between. The CDR3 spells CASSQTDYGYTF. In DNA form, the CDR3 reads TGTGCCAGCAGCCAGACAGACTATGGCTACACCTTC.

J is TRBJ2-1 and V is TRBV10-3; D not certain. The V end lost 3 bases, the J end lost 8 bases, and 5 bases lay between the germline ends. CDR1 and CDR2 (germline): ENHRY, SYGVKD. The CDR3 is 11 amino acids. In DNA, the CDR3 is TGTGCCATCAGTGATATGGATGAGCAGTTCTTC. Protein: CAISDMDEQFF.

The V gene is TRBV5-1, the J gene TRBJ1-3; 7 bases are shared with TRBD1. CDR1 and CDR2 (germline): SGHRS, YFSETQ. The CDR3 sequence is 15 residues long. V lost 4 bases and J lost 0; bases outside the gene matches: 4. CDR3 bases: TGCGCCAGCAGCGAGACAGGGAGCTCTGGAAACACCATATATTTT. This translates into CASSETGSSGNTIYF.

The rearrangement uses TRBV14 and TRBJ2-7; the D is unclear. This CDR3 is 13 amino acids long. Germline V gene sequence: CDR1 SGHDN, CDR2 FVKESK. Trimming shortened V by 1 base and J by 4 bases, and 8 bases separated the two germline ends. CDR3 region: CASSQGNRYEQYF. The CDR3 DNA follows: TGTGCCAGCAGCCAAGGAAACAGATACGAGCAGTACTTC.

The table lists this clone with a few counts. The chain carries TRBV27 and TRBJ1-1, with D perhaps matching TRBD1 (6 bases). Trimming cost V 4 bases and J 10 bases, with 16 bases left between them. The CDR3 extends over 13 amino acids. Germline CDR1 is MNHEY and CDR2 is SMNVEV (reference sequence). DNA for the CDR3: TGTGCCAGCAGTTCGACGGGACAACACGGAGCTTTCTTT. It specifies CASSSTGQHGAFF.

This clone was counted only a few times. The chain recombines TRBV7-2 with TRBJ2-2; D gene unclear. Trimming took 5 bases from V and 4 from J, leaving 8 bases between them. Germline values: CDR1 SGHTA, CDR2 FQGNSA. This CDR3 is built from 13 residues. CDR3 coding DNA: TGTGCCAGCAGCCGTCGTGGCACCGGGGAGCTGTTTTTT. Translation: CASSRRGTGELFF.

This rearrangement joins TRBV27 to TRBJ1-1, with 7 bases aligning to TRBD1. Trimming at V came to 3 bases and at J to 11 bases, leaving 9 bases not matched to a gene. In germline, CDR1 is MNHEY, CDR2 SMNVEV (reference sequence). CDR3 length: 13 amino acids. The CDR3 region is CASSFSEGAMAFF. The CDR3 DNA reads TGTGCCAGCAGTTTCTCGGAGGGGGCAATGGCTTTCTTT.

The chain couples TRBV5-1 to TRBJ1-1; D unresolved. The CDR3 has 15 amino acids. V lost 3 bases and J 0 bases, leaving 12 bases between the germline ends. Germline CDR1 is SGHRS and CDR2 is YFSETQ. The chain's CDR3 is CASSSSGSMNTEAFF. The CDR3 bases are TGCGCCAGCAGCTCCTCCGGCAGCATGAACACTGAAGCTTTCTTT. Combining the CDR3 with reference TRBV5-1 and TRBJ1-1 gives the whole variable domain KAGVTQTPRYLIKTRGQQVTLSCSPISGHRSVSWYQQTPGQGLQFLFEYFSETQRNKGNFPGRFSGRQFSNSRSEMNVSTLELGDSALYLCASSSSGSMNTEAFFGQGTRLTVV.

This sequence joins TRBV2 and TRBJ2-7, with a possible D match to TRBD2 (5 bases). Trimming stripped 7 bases from V and 1 base from J, with 20 bases between. This CDR3 region has 16 residues. The germline gives CDR1 SNHLY, CDR2 FYNNEI. CDR3 coding DNA: TGTGCCAGCATCCTACTGTTCGGGGATATTTCCTACGAGCAGTACTTC. It encodes CASILLFGDISYEQYF. Combining the CDR3 with reference TRBV2 and TRBJ2-7 gives the whole variable domain EPEVTQTPSHQVTQMGQEVILRCVPISNHLYFYWYRQILGQKVEFLVSFYNNEISEKSEIFDDQFSVERPDGSNFTLKIRSTKLEDSAMYFCASILLFGDISYEQYFGPGTRLTVT.

Turning to this clone: The identical CDR3 is also encoded by other nucleotide sequences in the sample. The chain combines TRBV2 with TRBJ2-7; D might be TRBD2 (6 bases). CDR3 size: 11 residues. Between the trimmed V and J ends, which lost 9 bases and 5 bases, there was a span of 11 bases. CDR1 is SNHLY and CDR2 is FYNNEI in the germline V gene. CDR3 loop: CASRPGDEQYF. The CDR3 DNA sequence: TGTGCCAGTAGACCGGGGGACGAGCAGTACTTC.

This chain connects TRBV4-1 to TRBJ1-1; D is unresolved. Trimming left V 1 base short and J 10 bases short, with 13 bases between. Germline V gives CDR1 MGHRA, CDR2 YSYEKL. The CDR3 covers 13 residues. CDR3 nucleotides: TGCGCCAGCAGCCAAGTTGAGGGATCGGGAGCTTTCTTT. This translates into CASSQVEGSGAFF.

The genes are TRBV4-2 and TRBJ2-2, with D tentatively TRBD2 (6 bases). The V gene's germline CDR1 is LGHNA and CDR2 YNFKEQ. The V and J ends lost 7 bases and 3 bases respectively, with 15 bases between them. This CDR3 has 15 amino acids. DNA of the CDR3: TGTGCCAGCAAACCGGCGGGGCTTCACACCGGGGAGCTGTTTTTT. Encoded protein: CASKPAGLHTGELFF.

This clone showed up just a few times. This sequence joins TRBV4-3 and TRBJ2-1; D is unresolved. The germline gives CDR1 LGHNA, CDR2 YSLEER. V gave up 4 bases and J gave up 5 bases, with 12 bases separating them. The length of the CDR3 is 14 residues. CDR3 loop: CASSPGVAHNEQFF. The CDR3 nucleotides read TGCGCCAGCAGCCCAGGCGTGGCCCACAATGAGCAGTTCTTC.

V is TRBV6-5 and J is TRBJ1-2; TRBD1 might be the D (5 bases). The ends were cut back, 6 bases at V and 1 base at J, with 12 bases in the middle. There are 14 residues in the CDR3. CDR1 MNHEY and CDR2 SVGAGI come from the germline V gene. The CDR3 here is CASSRSTDNYGYTF. CDR3 sequence (DNA): TGTGCCAGCAGCCGGTCGACAGATAACTATGGCTACACCTTC.

This chain joins TRBV27 and TRBJ2-5; the match to TRBD2 covers 8 bases. V shed 5 bases, J shed 1 base, and the junction held 12 bases outside the gene matches. The V gene's germline CDR1 is MNHEY and CDR2 SMNVEV (reference sequence). This CDR3 has 17 amino acids. DNA of the CDR3: TGTGCCAGCAGTAGAAGGGGGGGACTAGTTGTCCAAGAGACCCAGTACTTC. Its translation: CASSRRGGLVVQETQYF.

The chain links TRBV30 to TRBJ1-1; D gene uncertain. This CDR3 has 13 residues. V was trimmed by 0 bases and J by 7 bases, leaving 12 bases between them. Germline CDR1 GTSNPN, CDR2 SVGIG (reference sequence). The CDR3 region has the DNA TGTGCCTGGAGTGTACGACGGAGCCTTGAAGCTTTCTTT. This encodes CAWSVRRSLEAFF.